Many counts were recorded for the clone carrying this T cell receptor (beta chain). Antigen: not known. The sample originates from a study of response to subunit inactivated influenza vaccine. V was trimmed by 3 bases and J by 9 bases, leaving 4 bases between them. There are 10 residues in the CDR3. TCRdb fed the RT-PCR reads into MiXCR, producing one record per CDR3 protein. This sample carries 650,000 to 800,000 distinct CDR3 sequences, approximately 18% of them seen once, and the ten largest clones take approximately 11%. Whole-study findings and limits: Only a handful of new T cells, the authors suggested, are recruited with each seasonal influenza vaccination.

The material sequenced was PBMCs from blood, taken 5 to 6 days after vaccination. The TCR originated in a man aged 50 to 59 who received an inactivated influenza vaccine. The chain is built from TRBV12-3 or TRBV12-4 and TRBJ2-3; D gene unclear. CDR3 nucleotide sequence: TGTGCCAGCAGTTTTGGGACGCAGTATTTT. This codes for CASSFGTQYF.